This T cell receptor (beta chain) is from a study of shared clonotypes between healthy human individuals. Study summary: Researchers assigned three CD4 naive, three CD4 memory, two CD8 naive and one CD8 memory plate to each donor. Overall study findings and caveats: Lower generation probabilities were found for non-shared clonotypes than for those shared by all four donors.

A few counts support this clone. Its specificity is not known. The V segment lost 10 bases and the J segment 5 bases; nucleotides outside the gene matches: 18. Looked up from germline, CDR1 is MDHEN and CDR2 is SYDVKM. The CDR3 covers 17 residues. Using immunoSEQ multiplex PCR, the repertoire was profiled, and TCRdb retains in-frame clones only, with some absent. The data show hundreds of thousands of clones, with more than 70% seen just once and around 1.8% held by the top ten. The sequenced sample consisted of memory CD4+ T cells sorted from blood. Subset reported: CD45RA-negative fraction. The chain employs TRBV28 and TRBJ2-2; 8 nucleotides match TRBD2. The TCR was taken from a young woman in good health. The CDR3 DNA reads TGTGCCACCAAGCCGGGATCCGGGAGGGCCCTGACCGGGGAGCTGTTTTTT. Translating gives CATKPGSGRALTGELFF.